The clone carrying this TCR beta chain appeared a single time. Amplification used 60 Vbeta primers and 13 Jbeta primers. Repertoires were generated with immunoSEQ multiplex PCR, while TCRdb's copy carries only in-frame clones and drops some. Here the sample spans about 93,000 clones, around 77% being singletons. These data come from a study of cytomegalovirus exposure and HLA in healthy donors. Trimming stripped 5 bases from V and 1 base from J, with 5 bases between. Per the germline V gene, CDR1 is PRHDT and CDR2 is FYEKMQ (reference sequence). The CDR3 sequence is 13 residues long. Input material: PBMCs. The rearrangement uses TRBV13 and TRBJ2-2, with unresolved D. This clonotype was obtained from a man between 25 and 39 years old in good health and CMV-seronegative. The CDR3: CASSRRNTGELFF. CDR3 bases: TGTGCCAGCAGCCGCAGGAACACCGGGGAGCTGTTTTTT. Together with reference TRBV13 and TRBJ2-2, the CDR3 gives the full variable domain: AAGVIQSPRHLIKEKRETATLKCYPIPRHDTVYWYQQGPGQDPQFLISFYEKMQSDKGSIPDRFSAQQFSDYHSELNMSSLELGDSALYFCASSRRNTGELFFGEGSRLTVL.